The next 14 T cell receptor beta chains were all read from a single sample in a study of T cell responses to AZD1222 COVID-19 vaccine. Produced via immunoSEQ multiplex PCR; TCRdb's table is partial and in-frame only. The table records roughly 120,000 clones, around 89% of them present only once. Here the sequenced sample was peripheral blood, taken 28 days after the second AZD1222 dose. These TCRs come from an adult who received the AZD1222 COVID-19 vaccine.

Notes on this clone: The same CDR3 arises from other DNA sequences in this sample as well. The chain recombines TRBV6-5 with TRBJ2-7, with D hard to call. Germline V gene data show CDR1 as MNHEY and CDR2 as SVGAGI. The CDR3 sequence is 14 residues long. Trimming stripped 0 bases from V and 3 bases from J, with 9 bases between. The CDR3 bases are TGTGCCAGCAGTTACTCTGGCGGAAGCTACGAGCAGTACTTC. Translated, it gives CASSYSGGSYEQYF.

The chain is built from TRBV12-3 or TRBV12-4 and TRBJ1-5; a weak D match, TRBD1 (5 bases). The CDR3 has 13 residues. V gave up 3 bases and J gave up 8 bases, with 11 bases separating them. This CDR3 reads CASSLGTFKPQHF. The CDR3 nucleotides are TGTGCCAGCAGTTTGGGGACCTTCAAGCCCCAGCATTTT.

The CDR3 sequence: CASSTLTGDTEAFF. In DNA form, the CDR3 reads TGCGCCAGCAGCACCCTGACAGGGGACACTGAAGCTTTCTTT. This sequence joins TRBV5-1 and TRBJ1-1; 8 bases are shared with TRBD1. The CDR3 length is 14 residues. Germline CDR1 SGHRS, CDR2 YFSETQ. Trimming cost V 4 bases and J 3 bases; bases outside gene matches: 5. The whole variable domain, filled in from reference TRBV5-1 and TRBJ1-1, reads KAGVTQTPRYLIKTRGQQVTLSCSPISGHRSVSWYQQTPGQGLQFLFEYFSETQRNKGNFPGRFSGRQFSNSRSEMNVSTLELGDSALYLCASSTLTGDTEAFFGQGTRLTVV.

The chain carries TRBV7-2 and TRBJ1-5; no definite D call. Germline V gene lookup returns CDR1 SGHTA and CDR2 FQGNSA. There are 17 residues in the CDR3. Trimming removed 1 base at V and 0 bases at J, with 13 bases between. CDR3 bases: TGTGCCAGCAGCTTAGGTTATAGACAACATAGCAATCAGCCCCAGCATTTT. Protein sequence: CASSLGYRQHSNQPQHF.

This clone appeared a single time. This chain links TRBV6-5 with TRBJ2-5; TRBD1 agrees at 9 bases. Looked up from germline, CDR1 is MNHEY and CDR2 is SVGAGI. With V trimmed by 11 bases and J by 5 bases, 9 bases remained unmatched. This CDR3 has 13 amino acids. Here the CDR3 DNA reads TGTGCCTCCTCCCGGGACAGGGTTGAGACCCAGTACTTC. Translation gives CASSRDRVETQYF.

The chain links TRBV10-3 to TRBJ1-2; D gene ambiguous. The V gene's germline CDR1 is ENHRY and CDR2 SYGVKD. The CDR3 loop spans 14 amino acids. Deletions cut 2 bases from V and 0 bases from J, with 7 bases between. The CDR3 sequence is CAISELQSNYGYTF. The CDR3 coding sequence is TGTGCCATCAGTGAGCTACAGTCTAACTATGGCTACACCTTC.

The rearrangement uses TRBV5-4 and TRBJ2-4, with a possible D match to TRBD1 (7 bases). Trimming cost V 4 bases and J 3 bases, with 20 bases left between them. Germline CDR1 is SGHNT and CDR2 is YYREEE (reference sequence). The CDR3 has 17 amino acids. This CDR3 reads CASSPGGTVPNKNIQYF. In nucleotides, the CDR3 is TGTGCCAGCAGCCCCGGCGGGACAGTACCAAACAAAAACATTCAGTACTTC.

CDR3 loop: CATSRVGPRRSPLHF. In DNA form, the CDR3 reads TGTGCCACCAGCAGAGTAGGTCCTCGCCGGTCACCCCTCCACTTT. The chain combines TRBV15 with TRBJ1-6; D gene uncertain. This CDR3 spans 15 amino acids. Germline V gives CDR1 LNHNV, CDR2 YYDKDF (reference sequence). Deletions cut 1 base from V and 10 bases from J, with 14 bases between.

This clone was recorded only once. The rearrangement links TRBV12-5 to TRBJ1-5; the match to TRBD1 covers 7 bases. This CDR3 is built from 17 residues. The V gene's germline CDR1 is LGHNT and CDR2 FRNRAP. J was trimmed by 0 bases and V by 1 base; bases with no gene match: 6. DNA for the CDR3: TGTGCTAGTGGTTTGGAGGGGGCCCGGGGTAGCAATCAGCCCCAGCATTTT. Encoded protein: CASGLEGARGSNQPQHF.

The V and J genes are TRBV19 and TRBJ2-3, with D tentatively TRBD1 (5 bases). Per germline, CDR1 LNHDA and CDR2 SQIVND (reference sequence). The CDR3 contains 15 residues. V was trimmed by 4 bases and J by 0 bases, leaving 11 bases between them. CDR3 loop: CASSTTVASTDTQYF. The CDR3 nucleotides are TGTGCCAGTAGTACGACAGTAGCTAGCACAGATACGCAGTATTTT.

The gene calls are TRBV18 and TRBJ1-1, with 9 bases aligning to TRBD1. The germline gives CDR1 KGHSH, CDR2 LQKENI. This CDR3 has 15 residues. V lost 4 bases to trimming and J lost 1 base; unmatched junction nucleotides: 4. The CDR3, as DNA: TGTGCCAGCTCACAGCAGGGACAGGGGAACACTGAAGCTTTCTTT. This gives the protein CASSQQGQGNTEAFF.

This clone was observed a single time. The V gene is TRBV4-1, the J gene TRBJ2-7; 9 bases are shared with TRBD1. The CDR3 covers 17 residues. The V segment lost 0 bases and the J segment 3 bases; nucleotides outside the gene matches: 9. CDR1 is MGHRA, CDR2 YSYEKL, per germline. The CDR3 DNA sequence: TGCGCCAGCAGCCAAGATGCCAGAGGGACAGGGATCTACGAGCAGTACTTC. Translation gives CASSQDARGTGIYEQYF.

The V and J genes are TRBV4-3 and TRBJ2-5, with a tentative D call TRBD1 (6 bases). From germline, CDR1 is LGHNA and CDR2 YSLEER. V was clipped by 0 bases and J by 5 bases, with 13 bases between them. CDR3 length: 15 residues. The CDR3 sequence: CASSQDLGAQETQYF. The CDR3 DNA is TGCGCCAGCAGCCAAGATCTGGGGGCACAGGAGACCCAGTACTTC.

The rearrangement joins TRBV7-6 to TRBJ2-1; 10 positions agree with TRBD2. This CDR3 spans 16 amino acids. CDR1 and CDR2 from the germline V gene are SGHVS and FNYEAQ. The V and J ends lost 1 base and 6 bases, in that order; junction bases with no gene match: 6. The CDR3 loop is CASSLVFSGGANEQFF. The CDR3 DNA follows: TGTGCCAGCAGCTTAGTTTTCAGCGGGGGGGCCAATGAGCAGTTCTTC.